This TCR beta chain was identified in a study of blood T cell repertoires in COVID-19. Study in general: T cells, B-cell-depleted T cells, or PBMCs provided the cDNA or gDNA that served as material.

Some clones are missing from TCRdb's copy, which holds only in-frame ones; the method was immunoSEQ multiplex PCR. The repertoire has 200,000 to 250,000 clones, around nine tenths of them found once; the top ten carry approximately 3.7%. The CDR3 is 16 amino acids. The trim removed 0 bases at V and 7 bases at J, leaving 6 bases unmatched. Looked up from germline, CDR1 is LGHDT and CDR2 is YNNKEL (reference sequence). The sample was PBMCs or T cells enriched from blood (not recorded which). The chain joins TRBV3-1 (or the pseudogene TRBV3-2) to TRBJ2-1; the match to TRBD2 covers 10 bases. This clonotype originated in a woman aged 30 to 39 who had been exposed to COVID-19. CDR3 coding DNA: TGTGCCAGCAGCCAAGACTCTAGCGGGAGTAGTAATGAGCAGTTCTTC. It is translated as CASSQDSSGSSNEQFF.